The 5 T cell receptor beta chains reported below all come from one sample, sequenced in a study of chemoradiotherapy in HPV16-positive cancers. Some clones are missing from TCRdb's copy, which holds only in-frame ones; the method was immunoSEQ multiplex PCR. The table has tens of thousands of clones, 90% to 95% seen once. The sequencing used blood, collected from a patient who underwent chemoradiotherapy. The receptors come from a human donor with HPV-associated anogenital cancer.

J is TRBJ2-4 and V is TRBV2; TRBD2 is a possible D gene (6 bases). Trimming removed 7 bases at V and 0 bases at J, with 13 bases between. CDR1 SNHLY and CDR2 FYNNEI come from the germline V gene. The CDR3 length is 15 residues. CDR3 region: CASKGLIQAKNIQYF. CDR3 bases: TGTGCCAGCAAGGGACTGATACAAGCCAAAAACATTCAGTACTTC. Complete variable domain (other parts from reference TRBV2 and TRBJ2-4): EPEVTQTPSHQVTQMGQEVILRCVPISNHLYFYWYRQILGQKVEFLVSFYNNEISEKSEIFDDQFSVERPDGSNFTLKIRSTKLEDSAMYFCASKGLIQAKNIQYFGAGTRLSVL.

This clone is medium-sized by share. V is TRBV27 and J is TRBJ2-5, with 7 bases lining up with TRBD2. This CDR3 has 13 amino acids. Per germline, CDR1 MNHEY and CDR2 SMNVEV (reference sequence). Trimming at V came to 3 bases and at J to 5 bases, leaving 3 bases not matched to a gene. This CDR3 reads CASSFTSVETQYF. In DNA form, the CDR3 reads TGTGCCAGCAGTTTCACTAGCGTGGAGACCCAGTACTTC.

This chain links TRBV6-6 with TRBJ1-2, with D perhaps matching TRBD1 (5 bases). Germline V gene lookup returns CDR1 MNHNY and CDR2 SVGAGI (reference sequence). This CDR3 spans 13 amino acids. V was shortened by 6 bases and J by 2 bases, with 10 bases between the two germline ends. The CDR3 coding sequence is TGTGCCAGCAGCCTCGACAGAAACTATGGCTACACCTTC. Protein product: CASSLDRNYGYTF.

The V and J genes are TRBV7-9 and TRBJ2-7, with 9 positions matching TRBD2. After removal of 1 base from V and 9 bases from J, the junction contained 7 bases not matched to a gene. The germline gives CDR1 SEHNR, CDR2 FQNEAQ (reference sequence). The CDR3 runs 14 residues. CDR3 protein: CASSLDASGVRQYF. In DNA form, the CDR3 reads TGTGCCAGCAGCTTAGACGCTAGCGGGGTAAGGCAGTACTTC.

The chain recombines TRBV6-5 with TRBJ2-1; D call uncertain. Germline assignment: CDR1 MNHEY and CDR2 SVGAGI. The length of the CDR3 is 13 residues. V lost 0 bases and J 11 bases, leaving 11 bases between the germline ends. The CDR3 loop reads CASSYSAERQQFF. For the CDR3, the DNA is TGTGCCAGCAGTTACTCCGCGGAGCGTCAGCAGTTCTTC.